A single sample gave rise to the 2 T cell receptor beta chains below, sequenced in a study of shared clonotypes between healthy human individuals. TCRdb's copy holds only in-frame clones and misses some; the assay was immunoSEQ multiplex PCR. The sample shows fewer than 2.5 million clones, roughly 93% of them seen only once. The sample was naive CD4+ T cells from PBMCs. Subset described: CD45RA+ positively selected. The origin of the receptors is a man younger than 35 in good health. Some clones in this sample may be carry-over from other donors' samples.

The chain links TRBV6-5 to TRBJ1-4; 7 bases align to TRBD1. V trimming: 6 bases; J trimming: 3 bases; junction bases outside the gene matches: 4. CDR1 MNHEY and CDR2 SVGAGI come from the germline V gene. The CDR3 has 14 residues. The CDR3 region has the DNA TGTGCCAGCAGCCCAGGGGGGGCTAATGAAAAACTGTTTTTT. Protein product: CASSPGGANEKLFF.

V gene TRBV5-1 combines with J gene TRBJ2-1; weak D call: TRBD1 (6 bases). V was trimmed by 1 base and J by 3 bases, leaving 11 bases between them. The CDR3 runs to 15 residues. The germline V gene has CDR1 SGHRS and CDR2 YFSETQ. The CDR3, as DNA: TGCGCCAGCAGCTTGCGGCAGGGGCTCTACAATGAGCAGTTCTTC. Residues: CASSLRQGLYNEQFF.